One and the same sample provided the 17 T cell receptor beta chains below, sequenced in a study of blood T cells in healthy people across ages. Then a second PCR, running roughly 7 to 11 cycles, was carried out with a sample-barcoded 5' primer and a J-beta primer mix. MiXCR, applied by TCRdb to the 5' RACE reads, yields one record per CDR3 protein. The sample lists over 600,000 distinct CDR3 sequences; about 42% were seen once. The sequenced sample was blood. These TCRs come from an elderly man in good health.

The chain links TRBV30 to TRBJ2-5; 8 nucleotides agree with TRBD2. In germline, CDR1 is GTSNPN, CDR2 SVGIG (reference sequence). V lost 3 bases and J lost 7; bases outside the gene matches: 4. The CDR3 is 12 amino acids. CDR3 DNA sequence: TGTGCCTGGAGGGGACTAGAAGGGACCCAGTACTTC. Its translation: CAWRGLEGTQYF.

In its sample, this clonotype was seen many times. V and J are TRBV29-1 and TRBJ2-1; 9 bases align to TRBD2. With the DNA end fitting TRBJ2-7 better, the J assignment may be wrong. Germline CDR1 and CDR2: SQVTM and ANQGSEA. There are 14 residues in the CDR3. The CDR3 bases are TGCAGCGTTGGAGCGGGAGGCACCTACAATGAGCAGTACTTC. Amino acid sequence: CSVGAGGTYNEQYF.

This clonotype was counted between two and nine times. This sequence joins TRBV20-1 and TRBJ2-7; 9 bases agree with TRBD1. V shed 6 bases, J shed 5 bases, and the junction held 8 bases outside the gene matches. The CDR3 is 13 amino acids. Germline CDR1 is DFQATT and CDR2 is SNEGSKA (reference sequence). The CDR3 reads CSAQRQGGNEQYF. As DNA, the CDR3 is TGCAGTGCCCAACGACAGGGGGGCAACGAGCAGTACTTC.

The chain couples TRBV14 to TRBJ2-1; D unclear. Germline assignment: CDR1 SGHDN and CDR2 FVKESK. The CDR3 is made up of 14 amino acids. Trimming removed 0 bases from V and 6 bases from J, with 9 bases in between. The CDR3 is CASSQDGIRNEQFF. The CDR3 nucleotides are TGTGCCAGCAGCCAAGACGGCATCCGCAATGAGCAGTTCTTC.

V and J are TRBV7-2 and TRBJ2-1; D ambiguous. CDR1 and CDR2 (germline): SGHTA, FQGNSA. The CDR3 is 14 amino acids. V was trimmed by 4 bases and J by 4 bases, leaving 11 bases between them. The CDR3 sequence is CASSSLAIYNEQFF. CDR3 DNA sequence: TGTGCCAGCAGCTCGTTGGCGATATACAATGAGCAGTTCTTC.

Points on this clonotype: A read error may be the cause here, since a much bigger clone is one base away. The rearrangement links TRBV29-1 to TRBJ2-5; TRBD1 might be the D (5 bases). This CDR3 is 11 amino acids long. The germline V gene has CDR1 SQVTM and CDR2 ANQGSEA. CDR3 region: CGVEKGETQYF. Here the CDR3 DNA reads TGCGGCGTTGAAAAGGGGGAGACCCAGTACTTC. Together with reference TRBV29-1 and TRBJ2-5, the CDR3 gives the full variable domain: SAVISQKPSRDICQRGTSLTIQCQVDSQVTMMFWYRQQPGQSLTLIATANQGSEATYESGFVIDKFPISRPNLTFSTLTVSNMSPEDSSIYLCGVEKGETQYFGPGTRLLVL.

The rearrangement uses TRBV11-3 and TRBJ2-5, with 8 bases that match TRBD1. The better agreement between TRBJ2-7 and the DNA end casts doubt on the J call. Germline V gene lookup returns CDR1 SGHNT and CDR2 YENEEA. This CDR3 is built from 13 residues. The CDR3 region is CASSFGRGPEQYF. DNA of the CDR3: TGTGCCAGCAGCTTTGGCAGGGGGCCCGAGCAGTACTTC.

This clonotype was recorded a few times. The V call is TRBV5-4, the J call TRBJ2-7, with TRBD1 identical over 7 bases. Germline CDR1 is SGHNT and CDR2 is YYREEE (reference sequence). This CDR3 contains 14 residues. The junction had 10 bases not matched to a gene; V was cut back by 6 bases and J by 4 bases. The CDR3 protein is CASTAFGTEYEQYF. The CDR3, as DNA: TGTGCCAGCACCGCTTTTGGGACAGAGTACGAGCAGTACTTC.

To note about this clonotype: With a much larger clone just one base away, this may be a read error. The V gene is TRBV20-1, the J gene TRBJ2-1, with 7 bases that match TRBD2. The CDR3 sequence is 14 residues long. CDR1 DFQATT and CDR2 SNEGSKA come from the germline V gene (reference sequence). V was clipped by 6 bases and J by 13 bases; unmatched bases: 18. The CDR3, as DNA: TGCAGTGCACCCCCCCTAGCGGACCAAGAGACCCAGTTCTTC. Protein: CSAPPLADQETQFF.

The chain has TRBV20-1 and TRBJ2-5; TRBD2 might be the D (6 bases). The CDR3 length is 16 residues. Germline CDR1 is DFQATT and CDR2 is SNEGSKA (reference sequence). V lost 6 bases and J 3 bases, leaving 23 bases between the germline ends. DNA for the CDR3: TGCAGTGCAAATCGGGACTCTCGAGGGCTTAAAGAGACCCAGTACTTC. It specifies CSANRDSRGLKETQYF.

The CDR3 region is CASSLAGQNTEAFF. CDR3 nucleotide sequence: TGTGCCAGCAGCTTAGCCGGGCAGAACACTGAAGCTTTCTTT. The chain is built from TRBV7-9 and TRBJ1-1; D unresolved. From germline, CDR1 is SEHNR and CDR2 FQNEAQ (reference sequence). The CDR3 is made up of 14 amino acids. Trimming stripped 0 bases from V and 1 base from J, with 6 bases between.

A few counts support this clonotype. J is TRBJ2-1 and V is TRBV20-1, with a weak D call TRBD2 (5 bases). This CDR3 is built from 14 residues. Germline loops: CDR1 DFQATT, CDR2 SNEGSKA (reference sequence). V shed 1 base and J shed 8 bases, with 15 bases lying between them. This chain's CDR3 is CSARARSSLDEQFF. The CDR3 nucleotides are TGCAGTGCTAGAGCGAGGTCTAGCTTGGATGAGCAGTTCTTC.

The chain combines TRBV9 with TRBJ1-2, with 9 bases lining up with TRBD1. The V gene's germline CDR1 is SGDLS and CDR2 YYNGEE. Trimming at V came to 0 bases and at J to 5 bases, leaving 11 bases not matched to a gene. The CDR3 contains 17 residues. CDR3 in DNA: TGTGCCAGCAGCGTAGATTTAGGACAGGGGTCGAGGTATGGCTACACCTTC. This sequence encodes CASSVDLGQGSRYGYTF.

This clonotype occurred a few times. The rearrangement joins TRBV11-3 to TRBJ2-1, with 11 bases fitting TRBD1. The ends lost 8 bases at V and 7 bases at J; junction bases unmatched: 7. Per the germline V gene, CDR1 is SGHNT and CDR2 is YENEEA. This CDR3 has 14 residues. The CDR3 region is CASGQGASENEQFF. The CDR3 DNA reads TGTGCCAGCGGACAGGGGGCCAGCGAAAATGAGCAGTTCTTC. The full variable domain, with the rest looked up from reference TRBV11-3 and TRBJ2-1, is EAGVVQSPRYKIIEKKQPVAFWCNPISGHNTLYWYLQNLGQGPELLIRYENEEAVDDSQLPKDRFSAERLKGVDSTLKIQPAELGDSAVYLCASGQGASENEQFFGPGTRLTVL.

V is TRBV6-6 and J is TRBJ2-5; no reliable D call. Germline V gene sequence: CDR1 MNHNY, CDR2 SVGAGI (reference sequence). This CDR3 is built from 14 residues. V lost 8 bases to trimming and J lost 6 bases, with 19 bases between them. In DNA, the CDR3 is TGTGCCAGCCAAAGCGTGGGGTCAGTAAAGACCCAGTACTTC. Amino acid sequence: CASQSVGSVKTQYF.

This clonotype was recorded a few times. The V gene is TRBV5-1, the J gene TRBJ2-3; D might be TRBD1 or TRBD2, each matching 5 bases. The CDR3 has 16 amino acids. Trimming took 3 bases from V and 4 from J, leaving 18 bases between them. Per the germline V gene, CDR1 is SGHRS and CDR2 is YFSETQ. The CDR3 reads CASSSGTVEGSDTQYF. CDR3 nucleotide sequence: TGCGCCAGCAGCTCCGGGACGGTAGAGGGGTCAGATACGCAGTATTTT.

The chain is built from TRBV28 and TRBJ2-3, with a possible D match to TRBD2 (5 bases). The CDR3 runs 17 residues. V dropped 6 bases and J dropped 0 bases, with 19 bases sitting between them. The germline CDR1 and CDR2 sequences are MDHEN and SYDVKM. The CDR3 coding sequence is TGTGCCAGCAGCCCTCCCATTACGGGAACTAGCACAGATACGCAGTATTTT. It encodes CASSPPITGTSTDTQYF.